This entry features one T cell receptor beta chain sequence. Antigen: not known. This record comes from a study of cytomegalovirus exposure and HLA in healthy donors. Findings of the study overall: An assumption of roughly uniform sequencing depth across donors underlay the presence/absence analyses. Further analysis, carried out later, found HLA-associated TCR beta chains more clonally expanded than equally common other chains. Within the data, a cluster of highly shared sequence variants was likely a sequencing artifact. A later analysis showed TCR association rates differing by HLA locus, peaking at DRB1 and lowest at HLA-C.

The PCR employed 60 Vbeta primers together with 13 Jbeta primers. Profiled with immunoSEQ multiplex PCR; TCRdb holds only in-frame clones, not every one. The sample has more than 120,000 clones, over 75% seen once. V lost 0 bases to trimming and J lost 8 bases, with 13 bases between them. This CDR3 has 14 residues. Looked up from germline, CDR1 is SGHDN and CDR2 is FVKESK. The clonotype comes from a woman aged 25-40 years in good health and CMV-seronegative. Specimen: PBMCs. The chain carries TRBV14 and TRBJ1-2; perhaps TRBD1 as D (5 bases). The chain's CDR3 is CASSQDRQGSGYTF. The CDR3 DNA reads as TGTGCCAGCAGCCAAGATCGCCAGGGCAGCGGCTACACCTTC.